The rows below give T cell receptor beta chains drawn from one sample of a study of shared clonotypes between healthy human individuals. Repertoires were generated with immunoSEQ multiplex PCR, while TCRdb's copy carries only in-frame clones and drops some. The table shows around 750,000 clones, with approximately 79% occurring only once. Material for sequencing was memory CD4+ T cells sorted from blood. These receptors all come from a woman in her 30s in good health. Both conserved end residues are part of each CDR3. D genes are given only for firm matches. Size tells how often a clone was seen (once, few, many) or the class of an expanded clone, and some rows leave it out.

D gene: NA; clone size: many; J gene: TRBJ1-5; V gene: TRBV18; CDR3 protein: CASSPTKGNQPQHF; CDR3 DNA: TGTGCCAGCTCTCCTACGAAGGGCAATCAGCCCCAGCATTTT
D gene: TRBD1; clone size: NA; J gene: TRBJ2-7; V gene: TRBV27; CDR3 protein: CASSLTTGLGEQYF; CDR3 DNA: TGTGCCAGCAGTCTCACGACAGGGCTTGGCGAGCAGTACTTC
D gene: NA; clone size: once; J gene: TRBJ2-7; V gene: TRBV5-1; CDR3 protein: CASKPGTSEGEQYF; CDR3 DNA: TGCGCCAGCAAACCCGGGACCTCCGAAGGCGAGCAGTACTTC
D gene: NA; clone size: NA; J gene: TRBJ1-2; V gene: TRBV30; CDR3 protein: CAWSFGQGKGYTF; CDR3 DNA: TGTGCCTGGAGTTTCGGGCAGGGAAAAGGCTACACCTTC
D gene: NA; clone size: NA; J gene: TRBJ1-2; V gene: TRBV19; CDR3 protein: CASSIENYRVDGYTF; CDR3 DNA: TGTGCCAGTAGTATAGAAAACTACCGGGTCGATGGCTACACCTTC
D gene: NA; clone size: NA; J gene: TRBJ2-2; V gene: TRBV5-1; CDR3 protein: CASSLATGTGTGELFF; CDR3 DNA: TGCGCCAGCAGCTTGGCCACGGGGACGGGCACCGGGGAGCTGTTTTTT
D gene: NA; clone size: NA; J gene: TRBJ2-2; V gene: TRBV5-1; CDR3 protein: CASSLARTGELFF; CDR3 DNA: TGCGCCAGCAGCTTGGCCCGGACCGGGGAGCTGTTTTTT
D gene: TRBD1; clone size: NA; J gene: TRBJ2-2; V gene: TRBV7-7; CDR3 protein: CASSWDSSNTGELFF; CDR3 DNA: TGTGCCAGCAGCTGGGACAGCTCTAACACCGGGGAGCTGTTTTTT
D gene: NA; clone size: few; J gene: TRBJ1-3; V gene: TRBV19; CDR3 protein: CASTTWASGNTIYF; CDR3 DNA: TGTGCCAGTACCACATGGGCGTCTGGAAACACCATATATTTT
D gene: TRBD1; clone size: NA; J gene: TRBJ1-5; V gene: TRBV27; CDR3 protein: CASSFKGANQPQHF; CDR3 DNA: TGTGCCAGCAGTTTTAAGGGGGCCAATCAGCCCCAGCATTTT
D gene: TRBD1; clone size: few; J gene: TRBJ2-1; V gene: TRBV11-2; CDR3 protein: CASSSRQGRSYNEQFF; CDR3 DNA: TGTGCCAGCAGTTCGAGACAGGGACGATCCTACAATGAGCAGTTCTTC
D gene: NA; clone size: NA; J gene: TRBJ1-1; V gene: TRBV5-1; CDR3 protein: CASSLLSRQGLTEAFF; CDR3 DNA: TGCGCCAGCAGCTTGCTAAGTCGGCAGGGTCTCACTGAAGCTTTCTTT
D gene: NA; clone size: once; J gene: TRBJ1-5; V gene: TRBV19; CDR3 protein: CASRPFRTANQPQHF; CDR3 DNA: TGTGCCAGTAGACCCTTTAGGACAGCTAATCAGCCCCAGCATTTT
D gene: NA; clone size: NA; J gene: TRBJ2-1; V gene: TRBV11-2; CDR3 protein: CASSLSQEQFF; CDR3 DNA: TGTGCCAGCAGCTTAAGTCAAGAGCAGTTCTTC
D gene: TRBD2; clone size: NA; J gene: TRBJ2-3; V gene: TRBV5-7; CDR3 protein: CASSLAGGPDTQYF; CDR3 DNA: TGTGCCAGCAGCTTAGCGGGAGGGCCAGATACGCAGTATTTT
D gene: NA; clone size: NA; J gene: TRBJ1-2; V gene: TRBV5-4; CDR3 protein: CASSTPRGSPNYGYTF; CDR3 DNA: TGTGCCAGCAGCACTCCTAGGGGCAGCCCTAACTATGGCTACACCTTC
D gene: TRBD1; clone size: NA; J gene: TRBJ2-7; V gene: TRBV23-1; CDR3 protein: CASRWDSALAYEQYF; CDR3 DNA: TGCGCCAGCAGATGGGACAGTGCGCTGGCCTACGAGCAGTACTTC
D gene: TRBD2; clone size: NA; J gene: TRBJ2-5; V gene: TRBV6-5; CDR3 protein: CASSLREGLETQYF; CDR3 DNA: TGTGCCAGCAGTCTGCGGGAGGGATTGGAGACCCAGTACTTC
D gene: NA; clone size: NA; J gene: TRBJ1-2; V gene: TRBV10-3; CDR3 protein: CAISGGRGYTF; CDR3 DNA: TGTGCCATCAGTGGAGGGCGCGGCTACACCTTC
D gene: TRBD1; clone size: few; J gene: TRBJ1-2; V gene: TRBV4-1; CDR3 protein: CASSHDRGELYGYTF; CDR3 DNA: TGCGCCAGCAGCCACGACAGGGGCGAGCTCTATGGCTACACCTTC
D gene: NA; clone size: NA; J gene: TRBJ2-3; V gene: TRBV6-1; CDR3 protein: CASSEMVAASTDTQYF; CDR3 DNA: TGTGCCAGCAGTGAAATGGTGGCAGCTAGCACAGATACGCAGTATTTT
D gene: NA; clone size: once; J gene: TRBJ2-7; V gene: TRBV6-6; CDR3 protein: CASSRGKTDHYEQYF; CDR3 DNA: TGTGCCAGCAGTCGTGGGAAGACAGATCACTACGAGCAGTACTTC
D gene: TRBD1; clone size: NA; J gene: TRBJ1-2; V gene: TRBV4-2; CDR3 protein: CASSQDLQGLAYGYTF; CDR3 DNA: TGTGCCAGCAGCCAAGATCTACAGGGGTTGGCCTATGGCTACACCTTC
D gene: TRBD1; clone size: NA; J gene: TRBJ2-2; V gene: TRBV19; CDR3 protein: CASSRQGAGGELFF; CDR3 DNA: TGTGCCAGTAGTAGACAGGGGGCTGGCGGGGAGCTGTTTTTT
D gene: TRBD1; clone size: NA; J gene: TRBJ2-2; V gene: TRBV5-8; CDR3 protein: CASSSMTGVGELFF; CDR3 DNA: TGTGCCAGCAGCTCTATGACAGGGGTCGGGGAGCTGTTTTTT
D gene: TRBD2; clone size: NA; J gene: TRBJ2-7; V gene: TRBV28; CDR3 protein: CASSSGLAGPTYEQYF; CDR3 DNA: TGTGCCAGCAGTTCCGGACTAGCGGGACCAACCTACGAGCAGTACTTC
D gene: TRBD1; clone size: NA; J gene: TRBJ2-7; V gene: TRBV28; CDR3 protein: CASRPTGGPYEQYF; CDR3 DNA: TGTGCCAGCAGGCCAACAGGGGGGCCCTACGAGCAGTACTTC
D gene: NA; clone size: NA; J gene: TRBJ1-3; V gene: TRBV30; CDR3 protein: CAWSGQPSGNTIYF; CDR3 DNA: TGTGCCTGGAGTGGCCAGCCCTCTGGAAACACCATATATTTT
D gene: NA; clone size: NA; J gene: TRBJ1-1; V gene: TRBV29-1; CDR3 protein: CSVDPGNTEAFF; CDR3 DNA: TGCAGCGTCGACCCGGGGAACACTGAAGCTTTCTTT
D gene: NA; clone size: few; J gene: TRBJ2-7; V gene: TRBV7-6; CDR3 protein: CASSSGTYEQYF; CDR3 DNA: TGTGCCAGCAGCTCCGGGACCTACGAGCAGTACTTC
D gene: TRBD1; clone size: NA; J gene: TRBJ1-1; V gene: TRBV27; CDR3 protein: CASSGQGRAEAFF; CDR3 DNA: TGTGCCAGCAGTGGACAGGGGAGGGCTGAAGCTTTCTTT
D gene: NA; clone size: NA; J gene: TRBJ1-1; V gene: TRBV19; CDR3 protein: CASINGMGHDEAFF; CDR3 DNA: TGTGCCAGTATCAATGGAATGGGGCATGATGAAGCTTTCTTT
D gene: NA; clone size: NA; J gene: TRBJ1-2; V gene: TRBV2; CDR3 protein: CASSLTGRGGYTF; CDR3 DNA: TGTGCCAGCAGCCTAACTGGACGGGGAGGCTACACCTTC
D gene: NA; clone size: NA; J gene: TRBJ2-5; V gene: TRBV11-2; CDR3 protein: CASSFFRAQETQYF; CDR3 DNA: TGTGCCAGCAGCTTTTTTCGGGCCCAAGAGACCCAGTACTTC
D gene: NA; clone size: few; J gene: TRBJ2-3; V gene: TRBV6-6; CDR3 protein: CASSSRRDTQYF; CDR3 DNA: TGTGCCAGCAGTTCGAGGAGAGATACGCAGTATTTT
D gene: NA; clone size: NA; J gene: TRBJ2-5; V gene: TRBV11-1; CDR3 protein: CASTPGYQETQYF; CDR3 DNA: TGTGCCAGCACGCCTGGGTACCAAGAGACCCAGTACTTC
D gene: NA; clone size: NA; J gene: TRBJ2-2; V gene: TRBV5-1; CDR3 protein: CASSLGRQGTGELFF; CDR3 DNA: TGCGCCAGCAGCTTGGGGCGTCAAGGCACCGGGGAGCTGTTTTTT
D gene: NA; clone size: NA; J gene: TRBJ1-1; V gene: TRBV4-1; CDR3 protein: CASSQGSGVMNTEAFF; CDR3 DNA: TGCGCCAGCAGCCAAGGTAGTGGGGTCATGAACACTGAAGCTTTCTTT
D gene: NA; clone size: NA; J gene: TRBJ2-7; V gene: TRBV4-1; CDR3 protein: CASSQAAQDPSYEQYF; CDR3 DNA: TGCGCCAGCAGCCAAGCCGCTCAGGACCCCTCCTACGAGCAGTACTTC
D gene: NA; clone size: few; J gene: TRBJ2-1; V gene: TRBV6-6; CDR3 protein: CASTHGEASNEQFF; CDR3 DNA: TGTGCCAGCACACATGGGGAAGCGAGTAATGAGCAGTTCTTC
D gene: NA; clone size: NA; J gene: TRBJ1-1; V gene: TRBV5-8; CDR3 protein: CASSSLAYREAFF; CDR3 DNA: TGTGCCAGCAGCTCGCTCGCCTATCGAGAAGCTTTCTTT
D gene: TRBD2; clone size: NA; J gene: TRBJ2-5; V gene: TRBV2; CDR3 protein: CASSAGGETQYF; CDR3 DNA: TGTGCCAGCAGTGCGGGGGGGGAGACCCAGTACTTC
D gene: TRBD1; clone size: NA; J gene: TRBJ2-3; V gene: TRBV2; CDR3 protein: CASSPDRGSTDTQYF; CDR3 DNA: TGTGCCAGCAGTCCTGACAGGGGGTCGACAGATACGCAGTATTTT
D gene: TRBD1; clone size: NA; J gene: TRBJ2-7; V gene: TRBV5-1; CDR3 protein: CASSLVLDRGTEQYF; CDR3 DNA: TGCGCCAGCAGCTTGGTTTTGGACAGGGGGACCGAGCAGTACTTC
D gene: NA; clone size: NA; J gene: TRBJ2-7; V gene: TRBV5-1; CDR3 protein: CASSLHGQGGDEQYF; CDR3 DNA: TGCGCCAGCAGCTTGCATGGGCAGGGGGGTGACGAGCAGTACTTC
D gene: NA; clone size: NA; J gene: TRBJ2-1; V gene: TRBV14; CDR3 protein: CASSQYQSPYNEQFF; CDR3 DNA: TGTGCCAGCAGCCAATATCAGAGCCCCTACAATGAGCAGTTCTTC
D gene: NA; clone size: NA; J gene: TRBJ1-5; V gene: TRBV5-5; CDR3 protein: CASSLDWGQPQHF; CDR3 DNA: TGTGCCAGCAGCTTGGACTGGGGGCAGCCCCAGCATTTT
D gene: NA; clone size: NA; J gene: TRBJ1-1; V gene: TRBV28; CDR3 protein: CASSFIPNTEAFF; CDR3 DNA: TGTGCCAGCAGTTTCATCCCGAACACTGAAGCTTTCTTT
D gene: NA; clone size: NA; J gene: TRBJ1-2; V gene: TRBV27; CDR3 protein: CASRSPGEANYGYTF; CDR3 DNA: TGTGCCAGCAGGTCGCCGGGCGAAGCTAACTATGGCTACACCTTC
D gene: NA; clone size: NA; J gene: TRBJ2-6; V gene: TRBV2; CDR3 protein: CASSVAPLGSGANVLTF; CDR3 DNA: TGTGCCAGCAGTGTGGCCCCCCTGGGCTCTGGGGCCAACGTCCTGACTTTC